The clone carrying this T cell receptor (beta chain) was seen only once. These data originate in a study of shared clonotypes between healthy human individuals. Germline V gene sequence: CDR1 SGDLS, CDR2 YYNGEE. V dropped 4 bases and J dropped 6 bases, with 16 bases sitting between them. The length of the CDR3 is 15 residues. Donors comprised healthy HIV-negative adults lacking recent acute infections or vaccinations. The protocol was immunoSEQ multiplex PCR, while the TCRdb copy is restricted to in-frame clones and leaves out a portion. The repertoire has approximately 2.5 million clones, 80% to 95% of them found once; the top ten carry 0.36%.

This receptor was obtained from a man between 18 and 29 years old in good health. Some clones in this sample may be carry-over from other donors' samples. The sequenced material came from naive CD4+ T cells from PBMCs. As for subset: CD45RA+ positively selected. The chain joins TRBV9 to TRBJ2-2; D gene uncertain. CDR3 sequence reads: CASSPIAQSAGELFF. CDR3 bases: TGTGCCAGCAGCCCTATCGCCCAAAGCGCCGGGGAGCTGTTTTTT.